This T cell receptor beta chain was identified during a study of T cell responses to AZD1222 COVID-19 vaccine. Study-wide results and limits: There were repertoire samples only from the period after the peak T cell response.

Germline V gives CDR1 SEHNR, CDR2 FQNEAQ (reference sequence). V shed 1 base and J shed 6 bases, with 16 bases lying between them. The CDR3 consists of 15 residues. Repertoires were generated with immunoSEQ multiplex PCR, while TCRdb's copy carries only in-frame clones and drops some. The sample lists more than 95,000 clones, around 90% seen once, with less than 2% in the top ten. Concerning this clone itself: Antigen specificity is unknown.

The V call is TRBV7-9, the J call TRBJ2-7; no reliable D call. The input for sequencing was peripheral blood, taken on day 0 of AZD1222 vaccination. This clonotype was obtained from an adult in good health. The CDR3 is CASSLDAVRSGEQYF. The CDR3 nucleotides read TGTGCCAGCAGCTTAGATGCCGTGAGATCCGGCGAGCAGTACTTC.